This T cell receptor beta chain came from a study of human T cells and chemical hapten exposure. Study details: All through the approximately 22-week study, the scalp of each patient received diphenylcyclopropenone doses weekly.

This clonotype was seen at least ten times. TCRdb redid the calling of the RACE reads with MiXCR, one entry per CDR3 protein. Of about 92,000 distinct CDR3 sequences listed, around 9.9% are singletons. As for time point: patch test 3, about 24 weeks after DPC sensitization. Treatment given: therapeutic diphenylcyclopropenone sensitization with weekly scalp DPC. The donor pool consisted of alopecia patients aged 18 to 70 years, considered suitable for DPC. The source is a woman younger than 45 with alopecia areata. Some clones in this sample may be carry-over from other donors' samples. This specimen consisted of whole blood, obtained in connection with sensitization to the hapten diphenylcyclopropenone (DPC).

Here the CDR3 DNA reads TGTGCCAGCAGTGGGGGACAACCGATTTCACCCCTCCACTTT. Translation: CASSGGQPISPLHF. The chain links TRBV6-2 or TRBV6-3 to TRBJ1-6, with D perhaps TRBD1 (6 bases). This CDR3 comprises 14 residues. Germline V CDR1 and CDR2: MNHEY, SVGEGT. The germline V and J ends were trimmed by 5 bases and 9 bases, with 14 bases remaining between them.